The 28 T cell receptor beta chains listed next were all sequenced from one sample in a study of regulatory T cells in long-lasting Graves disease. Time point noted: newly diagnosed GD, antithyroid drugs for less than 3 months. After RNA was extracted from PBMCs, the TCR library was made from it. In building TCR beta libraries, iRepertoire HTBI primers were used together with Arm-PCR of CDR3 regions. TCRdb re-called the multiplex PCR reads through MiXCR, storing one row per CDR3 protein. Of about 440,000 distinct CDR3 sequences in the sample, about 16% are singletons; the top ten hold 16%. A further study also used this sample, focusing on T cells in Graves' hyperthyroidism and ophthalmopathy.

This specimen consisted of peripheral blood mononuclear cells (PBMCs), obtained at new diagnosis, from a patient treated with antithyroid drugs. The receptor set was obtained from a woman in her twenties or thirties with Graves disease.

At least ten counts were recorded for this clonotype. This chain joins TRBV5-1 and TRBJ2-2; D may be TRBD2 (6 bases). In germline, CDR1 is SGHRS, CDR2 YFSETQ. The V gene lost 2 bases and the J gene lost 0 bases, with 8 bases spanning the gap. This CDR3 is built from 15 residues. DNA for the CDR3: TGCGCCAGCAGCTTCCTAGCGCCGAACACCGGGGAGCTGTTTTTT. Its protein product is CASSFLAPNTGELFF.

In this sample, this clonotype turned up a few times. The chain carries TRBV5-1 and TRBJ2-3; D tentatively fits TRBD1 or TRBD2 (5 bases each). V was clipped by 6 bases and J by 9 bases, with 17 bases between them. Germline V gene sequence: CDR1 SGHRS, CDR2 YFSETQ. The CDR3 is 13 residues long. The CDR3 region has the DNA TGCGCCAGCATGGGGACCAGCCTCGCGACGCAGTATTTT. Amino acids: CASMGTSLATQYF.

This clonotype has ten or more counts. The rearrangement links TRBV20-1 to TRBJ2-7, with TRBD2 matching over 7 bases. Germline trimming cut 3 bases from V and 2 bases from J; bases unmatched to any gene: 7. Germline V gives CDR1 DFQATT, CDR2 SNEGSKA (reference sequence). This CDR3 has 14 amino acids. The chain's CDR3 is CSASAGRTPYEQYF. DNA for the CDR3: TGCAGTGCTAGCGCCGGGAGGACGCCCTACGAGCAGTACTTC.

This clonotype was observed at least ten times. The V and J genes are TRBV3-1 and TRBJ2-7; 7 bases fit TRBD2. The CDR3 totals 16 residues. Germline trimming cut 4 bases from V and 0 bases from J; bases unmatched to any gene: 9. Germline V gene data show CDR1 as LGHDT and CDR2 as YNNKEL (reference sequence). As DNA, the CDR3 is TGTGCCAGCAGCCCCCCCTTTGGCGGGAGCTCCTACGAGCAGTACTTC. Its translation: CASSPPFGGSSYEQYF.

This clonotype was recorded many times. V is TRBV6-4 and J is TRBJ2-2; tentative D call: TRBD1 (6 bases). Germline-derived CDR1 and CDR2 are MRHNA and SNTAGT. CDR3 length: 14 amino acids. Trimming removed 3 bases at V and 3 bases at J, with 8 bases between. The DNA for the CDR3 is TGTGCCAGCAGTGAGAACAGGGACACCGGGGAGCTGTTTTTT. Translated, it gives CASSENRDTGELFF.

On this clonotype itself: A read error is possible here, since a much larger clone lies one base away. The chain's CDR3 is CASSERTGTSVYNEQFF. The CDR3 nucleotides are TGTGCCAGCAGTGAGCGCACCGGGACTAGCGTTTACAATGAGCAGTTCTTC. This chain joins TRBV6-1 and TRBJ2-1; 10 bases are a match to TRBD2. The ends lost 3 bases at V and 4 bases at J; junction bases unmatched: 9. Germline V gene sequence: CDR1 MNHNS, CDR2 SASEGT. The CDR3 covers 17 residues.

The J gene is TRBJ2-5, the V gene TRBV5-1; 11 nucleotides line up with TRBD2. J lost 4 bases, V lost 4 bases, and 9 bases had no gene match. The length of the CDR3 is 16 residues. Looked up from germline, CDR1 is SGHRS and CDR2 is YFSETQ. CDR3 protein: CASSPGLAEDGETQYF. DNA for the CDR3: TGCGCCAGCAGCCCGGGACTAGCGGAGGACGGAGAGACCCAGTACTTC.

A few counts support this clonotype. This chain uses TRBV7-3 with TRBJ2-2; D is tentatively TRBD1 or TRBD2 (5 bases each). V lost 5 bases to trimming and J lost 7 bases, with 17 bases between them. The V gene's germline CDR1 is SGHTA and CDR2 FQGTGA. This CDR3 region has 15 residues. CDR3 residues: CASSPRDGRYGELFF. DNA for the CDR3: TGTGCCAGCAGCCCCCGGGACGGAAGATACGGGGAGCTGTTTTTT.

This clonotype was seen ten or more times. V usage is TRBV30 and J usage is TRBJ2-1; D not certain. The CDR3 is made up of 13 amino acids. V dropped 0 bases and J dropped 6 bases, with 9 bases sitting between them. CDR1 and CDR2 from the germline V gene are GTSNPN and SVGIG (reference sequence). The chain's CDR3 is CAWSVASGNEQFF. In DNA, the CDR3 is TGTGCCTGGAGTGTGGCTAGTGGCAATGAGCAGTTCTTC.

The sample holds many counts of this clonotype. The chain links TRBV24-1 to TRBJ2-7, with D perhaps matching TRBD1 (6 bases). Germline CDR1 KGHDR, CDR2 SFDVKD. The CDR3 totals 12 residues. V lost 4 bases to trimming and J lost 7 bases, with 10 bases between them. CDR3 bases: TGTGCCACCAGTGACCATGACAGGGAGCAGTACTTC. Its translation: CATSDHDREQYF.

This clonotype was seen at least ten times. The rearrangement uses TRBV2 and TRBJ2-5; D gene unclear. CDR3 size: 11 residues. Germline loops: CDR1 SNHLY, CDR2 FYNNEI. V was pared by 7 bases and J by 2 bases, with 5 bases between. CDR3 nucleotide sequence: TGTGCCAGCACTTTTCAAGAGACCCAGTACTTC. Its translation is CASTFQETQYF.

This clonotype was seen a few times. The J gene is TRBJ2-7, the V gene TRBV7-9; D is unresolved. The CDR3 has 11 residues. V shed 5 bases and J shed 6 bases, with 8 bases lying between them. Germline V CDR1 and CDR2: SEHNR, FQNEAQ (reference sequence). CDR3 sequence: CASSVTGEQYF. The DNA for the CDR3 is TGTGCCAGCAGCGTAACGGGCGAGCAGTACTTC. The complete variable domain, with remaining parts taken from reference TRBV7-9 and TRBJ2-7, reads DTGVSQNPRHKITKRGQNVTFRCDPISEHNRLYWYRQTLGQGPEFLTYFQNEAQLEKSRLLSDRFSAERPKGSFSTLEIQRTEQGDSAMYLCASSVTGEQYFGPGTRLTVT.

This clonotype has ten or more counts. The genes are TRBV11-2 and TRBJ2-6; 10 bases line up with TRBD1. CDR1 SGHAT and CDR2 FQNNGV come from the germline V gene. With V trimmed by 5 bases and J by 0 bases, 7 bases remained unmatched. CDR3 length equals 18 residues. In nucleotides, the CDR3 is TGTGCCAGCAGCCGGACAGGGGGGTTCGGCTCTGGGGCCAACGTCCTGACTTTC. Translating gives CASSRTGGFGSGANVLTF.

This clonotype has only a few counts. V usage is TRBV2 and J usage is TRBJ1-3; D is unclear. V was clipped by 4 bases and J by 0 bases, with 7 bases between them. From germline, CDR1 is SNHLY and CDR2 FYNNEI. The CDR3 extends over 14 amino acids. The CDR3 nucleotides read TGTGCCAGCAGTGCCCCGGACTCTGGAAACACCATATATTTT. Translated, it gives CASSAPDSGNTIYF.

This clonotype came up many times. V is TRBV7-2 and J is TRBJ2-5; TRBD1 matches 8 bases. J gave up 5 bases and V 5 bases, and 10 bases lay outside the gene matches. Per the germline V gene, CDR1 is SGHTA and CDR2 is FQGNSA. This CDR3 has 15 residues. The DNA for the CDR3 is TGTGCCAGCAGCACCGGACAGGGTGGTATGGAGACCCAGTACTTC. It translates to CASSTGQGGMETQYF.

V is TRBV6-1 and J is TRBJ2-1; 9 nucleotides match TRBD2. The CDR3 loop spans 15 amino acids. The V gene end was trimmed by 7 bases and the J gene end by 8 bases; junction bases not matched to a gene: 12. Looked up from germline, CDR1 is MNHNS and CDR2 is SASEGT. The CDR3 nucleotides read TGTGCCAGCATTCCCGGGGTAGCGGGAGTCGATGAGCAGTTCTTC. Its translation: CASIPGVAGVDEQFF.

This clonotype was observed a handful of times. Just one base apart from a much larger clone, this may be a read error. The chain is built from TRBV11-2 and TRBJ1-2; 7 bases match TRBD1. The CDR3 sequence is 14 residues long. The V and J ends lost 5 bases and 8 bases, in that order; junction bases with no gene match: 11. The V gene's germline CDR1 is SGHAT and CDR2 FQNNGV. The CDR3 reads CASSKEGGIMGYTF. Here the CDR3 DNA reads TGTGCCAGCAGCAAGGAAGGGGGCATAATGGGCTACACCTTC.

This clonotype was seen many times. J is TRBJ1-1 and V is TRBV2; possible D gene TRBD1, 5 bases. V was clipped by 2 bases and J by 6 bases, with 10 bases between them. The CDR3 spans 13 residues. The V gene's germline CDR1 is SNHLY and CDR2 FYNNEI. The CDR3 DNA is TGTGCCAGCAGTGAAAGGGGTTACCCTGAAGCTTTCTTT. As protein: CASSERGYPEAFF. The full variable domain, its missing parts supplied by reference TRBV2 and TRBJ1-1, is EPEVTQTPSHQVTQMGQEVILRCVPISNHLYFYWYRQILGQKVEFLVSFYNNEISEKSEIFDDQFSVERPDGSNFTLKIRSTKLEDSAMYFCASSERGYPEAFFGQGTRLTVV.

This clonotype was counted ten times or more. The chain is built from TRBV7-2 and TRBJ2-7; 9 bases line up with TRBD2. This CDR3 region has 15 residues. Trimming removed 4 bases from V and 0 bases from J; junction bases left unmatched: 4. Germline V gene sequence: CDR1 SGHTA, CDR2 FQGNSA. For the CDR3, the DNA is TGTGCCAGCAGCTATTATAGCGGGAGCTCCTACGAGCAGTACTTC. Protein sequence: CASSYYSGSSYEQYF.

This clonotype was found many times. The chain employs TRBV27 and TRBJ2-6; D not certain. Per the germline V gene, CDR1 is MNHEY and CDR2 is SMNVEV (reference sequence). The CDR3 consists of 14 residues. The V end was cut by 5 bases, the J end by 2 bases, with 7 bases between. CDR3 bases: TGTGCCAGCAGTCCCCTGGCTGGGGCCAACGTCCTGACTTTC. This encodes CASSPLAGANVLTF.

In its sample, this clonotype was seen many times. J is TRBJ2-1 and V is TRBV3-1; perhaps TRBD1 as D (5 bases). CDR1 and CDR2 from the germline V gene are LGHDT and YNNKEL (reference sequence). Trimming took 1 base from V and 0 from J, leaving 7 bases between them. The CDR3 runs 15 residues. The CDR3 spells CASSQVQDSYNEQFF. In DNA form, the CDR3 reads TGTGCCAGCAGCCAAGTACAGGACTCCTACAATGAGCAGTTCTTC.

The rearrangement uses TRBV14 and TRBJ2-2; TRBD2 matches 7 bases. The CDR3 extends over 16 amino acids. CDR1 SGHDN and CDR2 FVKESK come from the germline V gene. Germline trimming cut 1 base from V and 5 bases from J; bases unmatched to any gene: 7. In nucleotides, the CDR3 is TGTGCCAGCAGCCAAGTCTCTGCGGGAGTGACCGGGGAGCTGTTTTTT. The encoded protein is CASSQVSAGVTGELFF. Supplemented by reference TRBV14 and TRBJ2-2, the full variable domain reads EAGVTQFPSHSVIEKGQTVTLRCDPISGHDNLYWYRRVMGKEIKFLLHFVKESKQDESGMPNNRFLAERTGGTYSTLKVQPAELEDSGVYFCASSQVSAGVTGELFFGEGSRLTVL.

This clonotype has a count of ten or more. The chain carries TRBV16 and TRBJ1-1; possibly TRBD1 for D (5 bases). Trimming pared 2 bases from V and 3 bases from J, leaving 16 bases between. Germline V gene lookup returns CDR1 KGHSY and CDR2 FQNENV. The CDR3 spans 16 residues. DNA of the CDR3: TGTGCCAGCAGCCAAGGACCCATCGGGGGAGACACTGAAGCTTTCTTT. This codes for CASSQGPIGGDTEAFF.

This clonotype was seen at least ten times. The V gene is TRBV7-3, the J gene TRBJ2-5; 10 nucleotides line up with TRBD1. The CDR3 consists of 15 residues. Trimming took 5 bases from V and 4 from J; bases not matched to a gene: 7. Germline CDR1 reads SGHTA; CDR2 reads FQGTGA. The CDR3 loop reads CASSPSRDRGETQYF. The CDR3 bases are TGTGCCAGCAGCCCATCCCGGGACAGGGGAGAGACCCAGTACTTC.

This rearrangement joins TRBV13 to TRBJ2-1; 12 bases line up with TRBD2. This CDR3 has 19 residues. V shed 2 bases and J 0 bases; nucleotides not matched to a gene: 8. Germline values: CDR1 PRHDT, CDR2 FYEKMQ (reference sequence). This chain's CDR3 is CASSLWTSGTQHSYNEQFF. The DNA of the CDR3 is TGTGCCAGCAGCTTATGGACTAGCGGGACCCAACACTCCTACAATGAGCAGTTCTTC.

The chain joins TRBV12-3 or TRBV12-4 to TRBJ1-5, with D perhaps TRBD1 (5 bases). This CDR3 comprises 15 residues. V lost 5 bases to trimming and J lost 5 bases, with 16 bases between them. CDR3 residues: CASSTQGGRDQPQHF. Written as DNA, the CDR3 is TGTGCCAGCAGTACGCAGGGCGGTCGAGATCAGCCCCAGCATTTT.

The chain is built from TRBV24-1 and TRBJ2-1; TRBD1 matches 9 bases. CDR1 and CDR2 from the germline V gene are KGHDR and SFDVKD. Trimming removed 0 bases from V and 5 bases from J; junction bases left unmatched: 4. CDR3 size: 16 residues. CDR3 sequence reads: CATSDLLGTGNNEQFF. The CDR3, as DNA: TGTGCCACCAGTGATTTGCTAGGGACAGGGAACAATGAGCAGTTCTTC.

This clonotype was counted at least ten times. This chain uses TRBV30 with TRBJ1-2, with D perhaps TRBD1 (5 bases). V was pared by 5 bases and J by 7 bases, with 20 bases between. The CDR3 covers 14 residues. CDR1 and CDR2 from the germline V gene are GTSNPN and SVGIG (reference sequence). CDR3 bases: TGTGCCTGGGGGACCCTCCGAGTAATGAGTGGCTACACCTTC. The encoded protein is CAWGTLRVMSGYTF. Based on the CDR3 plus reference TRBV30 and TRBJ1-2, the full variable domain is SQTIHQWPATLVQPVGSPLSLECTVEGTSNPNLYWYRQAAGRGLQLLFYSVGIGQISSEVPQNLSASRPQDRQFILSSKKLLLSDSGFYLCAWGTLRVMSGYTFGSGTRLTVV.